The sequence of this T cell receptor (beta chain) was determined in a study of blood T cell repertoires in COVID-19 (dated by TCRdb to 2019 to 2021). Background for the entire study: Collaborator samples came from the United States, Italy and Spain and covered acute and convalescent phases of COVID-19. Sample metadata almost always included a de-identified subject ID, COVID-19 status, age in years and sex. The prospective study material was composed of cDNA or gDNA derived from T cells, B-cell-depleted T cells, or PBMCs. A freely available public database, intended as a resource for researchers studying the immune response to SARS-CoV-2, is where the repertoires were released. Subjects who had been exposed to COVID-19, were actively infected with it, or had recovered from it provided the deeply sampled blood TCRbeta repertoires that made up the dataset. Where HLA class I and class II types were available, the types were taken from metadata supplied by the sample provider, not from assay-based typing. The samples were drawn from the first 160 participants of the ongoing ImmuneRACE study and from under 1,500 subjects provided by 6 global collaborators. Overall results and qualifications from the work: How much clinical and demographic metadata was included differed by source and by participant, and the metadata was provided uncurated.

This clone has only one observation. Its cognate antigen has yet to be identified. The record has no base qualities; no much larger clone is one base away. V is clipped by 1 base and J by 7 bases, and the sequence between their germline boundaries is 8 bases long. CDR1 is given as MNHEY and CDR2 as SVGEGT, both from the germline V gene. The CDR3 measures 13 amino acids from cysteine to phenylalanine. The DNA shown is the 39-base CDR3, in frame from base 1. Each collaborating institution followed its own protocols to collect whole blood in K2EDTA tubes. Collaborator samples were shipped for TCRbeta analysis as frozen whole blood, isolated PBMCs, or DNA extracted from either sample type. TCRbeta CDR3 regions were amplified from genomic DNA by means of the immunoSEQ Assay, a bias-controlled multiplex PCR. Concerning the study's data processing: Nucleated cell counts per sample were estimated from amplification of reference gene primers within the assay. Sequence reads were collapsed and filtered to measure the absolute abundance of every unique TCRbeta CDR3 rearrangement. For each sample, productive Simpson clonality was calculated as the square root of Simpson's diversity index over productive rearrangements. Entries here come from immuneACCESS through TCRdb and include only in-frame sequences with V and J called. Some clones fail to appear in such tables; in the studies checked, an unresolved V gene covers under half of the shortfall, and the cause of the remainder is unknown. V and J calls and clone size are copied from that table; D and trimming were computed from the DNA. In this sample the table shows 120,000 or so clones, more than 70% of which occur a single time. The top ten constitute approximately 6.3% of the sample.

Sequenced: peripheral blood. Rearrangement joined TRBV6-2 or TRBV6-3 to TRBJ1-5; the D gene assignment is ambiguous. The source is an elderly man with active or convalescent COVID-19. The CDR3 corresponds to CASSYWSSQPQHF. The DNA sequence reads TGTGCCAGCAGTTACTGGAGCAGCCAGCCCCAGCATTTT.